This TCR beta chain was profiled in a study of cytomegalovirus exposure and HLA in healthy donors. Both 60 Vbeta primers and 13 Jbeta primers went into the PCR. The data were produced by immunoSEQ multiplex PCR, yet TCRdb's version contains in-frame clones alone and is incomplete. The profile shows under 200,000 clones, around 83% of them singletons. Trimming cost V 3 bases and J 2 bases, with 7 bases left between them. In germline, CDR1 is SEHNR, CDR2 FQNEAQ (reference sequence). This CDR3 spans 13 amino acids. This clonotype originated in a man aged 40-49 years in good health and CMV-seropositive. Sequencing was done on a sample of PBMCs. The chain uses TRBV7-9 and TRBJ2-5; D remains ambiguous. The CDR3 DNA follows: TGTGCCAGCAGCTTTAAACAGCAAGAGACCCAGTACTTC. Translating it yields CASSFKQQETQYF.